The rows below give T cell receptor beta chains drawn from one sample of a study of cytomegalovirus exposure and HLA in healthy donors. Measured with immunoSEQ multiplex PCR; TCRdb has only the in-frame clones, and not every one. The table has some 59,000 clones, under 90% seen once; the top ten hold roughly 3%. Source material: PBMCs. The receptor source for this set is a woman between 18 and 29 years old in good health and CMV-seronegative. CDR3s include the opening cysteine and the closing phenylalanine or tryptophan. Fields, in order: CDR3 length, J gene, clone size, D gene, V gene, CDR3 protein, CDR3 DNA. D genes are given only for firm matches. Rows may omit the clone size; those that give it use once, few, many or a size class.

>14|TRBJ1-4|few|-|TRBV5-4
CASSIGQYNEKLFF
TGTGCCAGCAGCATCGGACAGTATAATGAAAAACTGTTTTTT
>16|TRBJ2-3|-|-|TRBV6-1
CASSDRGKEYTDTQYF
TGTGCCAGCAGTGATAGGGGAAAAGAGTACACAGATACGCAGTATTTT
>14|TRBJ2-2|-|TRBD2|TRBV27
CASSGPGGTGELFF
TGTGCCAGCAGTGGCCCGGGGGGCACCGGGGAGCTGTTTTTT
>14|TRBJ1-2|-|-|TRBV28
CASTRSGFNYGYTF
TGTGCCAGCACCCGTTCGGGGTTTAACTATGGCTACACCTTC
>15|TRBJ2-7|-|TRBD2|TRBV7-6
CASSSGTRVVDEQYF
TGTGCCAGCAGCTCCGGGACTAGGGTTGTGGACGAGCAGTACTTC
>17|TRBJ2-3|-|TRBD2|TRBV15
CATSRDSGRVRTDTQYF
TGTGCCACCAGCAGGGATAGCGGGAGGGTTCGGACAGATACGCAGTATTTT
>16|TRBJ2-1|few|TRBD2|TRBV7-7
CASSLGVAGRGDEQFF
TGTGCCAGCAGCTTAGGGGTGGCGGGGAGGGGCGATGAGCAGTTCTTC
>15|TRBJ2-1|once|TRBD2|TRBV10-3
CAITGTSGRVDEQFF
TGTGCCATCACGGGTACTAGCGGGAGAGTCGATGAGCAGTTCTTC
>13|TRBJ1-2|-|-|TRBV7-3
CASSLGQGKGYTF
TGTGCCAGCAGCTTAGGGCAGGGAAAAGGCTACACCTTC
>15|TRBJ2-7|-|-|TRBV28
CASSFFQDSTYEQYF
TGTGCCAGCAGTTTTTTTCAGGACAGCACCTACGAGCAGTACTTC
>16|TRBJ2-5|-|TRBD1|TRBV11-2
CASSSRTGGGQETQYF
TGTGCCAGCAGCTCCCGGACAGGGGGAGGGCAAGAGACCCAGTACTTC
>15|TRBJ1-1|-|TRBD1|TRBV7-9
CSSSSWTGTNTEAFF
TGTTCCAGCAGCTCGTGGACAGGGACGAACACTGAAGCTTTCTTT
>15|TRBJ2-1|-|TRBD2|TRBV12-5
CASAFSGRLGYEQFF
TGTGCTAGTGCCTTCAGCGGGAGGCTTGGATATGAGCAGTTCTTC
>11|TRBJ1-2|-|-|TRBV5-4
CASSLGGDNTF
TGTGCCAGCAGCTTGGGGGGGGATAACACCTTC
>16|TRBJ1-4|-|-|TRBV19
CASSTSQGFENEKLFF
TGTGCCAGTAGTACCTCACAGGGATTTGAGAATGAAAAACTGTTTTTT
>18|TRBJ2-2|-|TRBD2|TRBV5-8
CAITLRGLAGVGTGELFF
TGTGCCATCACCCTTCGGGGACTAGCGGGAGTTGGCACCGGGGAGCTGTTTTTT
>13|TRBJ2-2|-|-|TRBV10-1
CASSDQNTGELFF
TGCGCCAGCAGTGACCAGAACACCGGGGAGCTGTTTTTT
>17|TRBJ2-3|-|-|TRBV7-9
CASSSSYRGGPGDTQYF
TGTGCCAGCAGTTCGAGTTACAGGGGAGGTCCGGGGGATACGCAGTATTTT
>15|TRBJ2-1|-|TRBD1|TRBV6-1
CASSEGTGGYNEQFF
TGTGCCAGCAGTGAAGGGACAGGGGGCTACAATGAGCAGTTCTTC
>13|TRBJ2-7|-|-|TRBV27
CASSPSGHGEQYF
TGTGCCAGCAGCCCCTCCGGTCACGGCGAGCAGTACTTC
>15|TRBJ2-3|-|-|TRBV7-9
CASSLGSGSTDTQYF
TGTGCCAGCAGCTTAGGTAGCGGTAGCACAGATACGCAGTATTTT